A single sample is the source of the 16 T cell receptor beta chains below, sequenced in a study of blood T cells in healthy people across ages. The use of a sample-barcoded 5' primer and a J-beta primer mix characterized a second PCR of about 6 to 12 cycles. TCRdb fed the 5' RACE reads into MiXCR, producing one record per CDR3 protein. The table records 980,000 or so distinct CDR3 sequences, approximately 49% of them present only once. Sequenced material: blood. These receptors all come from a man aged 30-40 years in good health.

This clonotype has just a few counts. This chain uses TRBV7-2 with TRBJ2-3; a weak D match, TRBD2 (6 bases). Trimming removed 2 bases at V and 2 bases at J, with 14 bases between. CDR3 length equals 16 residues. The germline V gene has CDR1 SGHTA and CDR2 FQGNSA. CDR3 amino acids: CASSLSRSGFTDTQYF. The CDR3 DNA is TGTGCCAGCAGCTTATCGCGGAGCGGGTTCACAGATACGCAGTATTTT.

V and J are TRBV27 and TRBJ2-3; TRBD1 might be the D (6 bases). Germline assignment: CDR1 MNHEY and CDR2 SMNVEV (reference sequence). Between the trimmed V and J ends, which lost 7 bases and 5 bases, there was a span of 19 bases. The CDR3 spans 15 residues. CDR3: CASINFRGSGDTQYF. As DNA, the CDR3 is TGTGCCAGCATCAACTTCAGGGGTTCCGGAGATACGCAGTATTTT.

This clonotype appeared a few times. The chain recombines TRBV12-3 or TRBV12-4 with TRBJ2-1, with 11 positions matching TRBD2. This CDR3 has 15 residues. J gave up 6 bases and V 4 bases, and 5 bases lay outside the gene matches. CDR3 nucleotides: TGTGCCAGCAGTTCACAAGGACTAGCGGGCAATGAGCAGTTCTTC. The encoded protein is CASSSQGLAGNEQFF.

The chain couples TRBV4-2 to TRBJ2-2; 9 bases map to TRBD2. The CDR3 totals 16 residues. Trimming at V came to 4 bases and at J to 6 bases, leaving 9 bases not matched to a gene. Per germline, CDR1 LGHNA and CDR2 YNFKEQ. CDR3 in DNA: TGTGCCAGCAGCCCCATTTCGGCGGGGGGGTCCGGGGAGCTGTTTTTT. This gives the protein CASSPISAGGSGELFF.

The CDR3 is CASSLATGTSGGSLTDTQYF. CDR3 bases: TGTGCCAGCAGCTTGGCCACGGGGACTAGCGGGGGGTCCCTCACAGATACGCAGTATTTT. This sequence joins TRBV5-4 and TRBJ2-3; TRBD2 matches at 15 bases. Germline V gene lookup returns CDR1 SGHNT and CDR2 YYREEE (reference sequence). V was pared by 0 bases and J by 2 bases, with 10 bases of the junction left unmatched. The CDR3 extends over 20 amino acids.

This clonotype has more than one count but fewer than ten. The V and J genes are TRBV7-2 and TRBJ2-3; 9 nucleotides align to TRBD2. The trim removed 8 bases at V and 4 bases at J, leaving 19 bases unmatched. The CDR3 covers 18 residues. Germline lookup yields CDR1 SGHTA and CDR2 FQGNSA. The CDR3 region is CASSPRWISSGGADTQYF. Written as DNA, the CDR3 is TGTGCCAGCTCGCCCCGGTGGATAAGTAGCGGGGGCGCAGATACGCAGTATTTT.

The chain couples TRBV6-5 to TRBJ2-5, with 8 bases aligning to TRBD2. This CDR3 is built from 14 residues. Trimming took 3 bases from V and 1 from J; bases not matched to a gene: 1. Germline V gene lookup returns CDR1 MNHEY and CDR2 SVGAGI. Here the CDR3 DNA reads TGTGCCAGCAGTTATAGCGGGGTCCAAGAGACCCAGTACTTC. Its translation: CASSYSGVQETQYF.

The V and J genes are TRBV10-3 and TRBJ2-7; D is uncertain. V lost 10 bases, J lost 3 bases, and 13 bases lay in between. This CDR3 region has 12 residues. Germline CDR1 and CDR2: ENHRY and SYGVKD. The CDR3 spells CATRRTDYEQYF. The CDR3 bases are TGTGCCACCAGACGGACGGACTACGAGCAGTACTTC.

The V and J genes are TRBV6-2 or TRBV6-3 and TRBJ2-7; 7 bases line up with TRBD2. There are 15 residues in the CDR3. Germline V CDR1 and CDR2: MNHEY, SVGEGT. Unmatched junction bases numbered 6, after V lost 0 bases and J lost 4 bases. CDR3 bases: TGTGCCAGCAGTTACTCGACGGGGGGTCCGTACGAGCAGTACTTC. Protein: CASSYSTGGPYEQYF.

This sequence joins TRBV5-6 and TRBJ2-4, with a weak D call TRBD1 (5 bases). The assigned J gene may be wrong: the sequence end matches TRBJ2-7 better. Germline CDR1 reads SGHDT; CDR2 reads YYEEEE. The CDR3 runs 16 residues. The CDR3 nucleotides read TGTGCCAGCAGCACTCAGGGCACAGCTCAATCCTACGAGCAGTACTTC. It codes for CASSTQGTAQSYEQYF.

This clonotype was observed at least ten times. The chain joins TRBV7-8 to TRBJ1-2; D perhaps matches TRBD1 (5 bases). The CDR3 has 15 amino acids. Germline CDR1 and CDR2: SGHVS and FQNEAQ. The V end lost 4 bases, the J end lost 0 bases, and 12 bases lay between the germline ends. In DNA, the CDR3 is TGTGCCAGCAGCTCCCCCGGGGGGGCTAACTATGGCTACACCTTC. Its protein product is CASSSPGGANYGYTF.

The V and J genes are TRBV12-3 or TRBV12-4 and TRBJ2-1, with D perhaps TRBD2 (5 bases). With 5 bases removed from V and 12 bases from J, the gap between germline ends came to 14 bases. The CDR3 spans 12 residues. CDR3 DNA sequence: TGTGCCAGCAGTCCAAGGGTGGGAGCGCAGTTCTTC. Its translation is CASSPRVGAQFF.

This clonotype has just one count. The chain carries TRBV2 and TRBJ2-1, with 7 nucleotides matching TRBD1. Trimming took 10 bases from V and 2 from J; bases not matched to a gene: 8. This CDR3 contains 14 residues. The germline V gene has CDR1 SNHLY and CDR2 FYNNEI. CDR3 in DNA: TGTGCCACCGGGACAGAAGGTCCCTACAATGAGCAGTTCTTC. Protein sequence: CATGTEGPYNEQFF.

CDR3 bases: TGCGCCAGCAGCCAAGTCCGGGATTCGCGATACGAGCAGTACTTC. It yields the protein CASSQVRDSRYEQYF. The chain employs TRBV4-1 and TRBJ2-7; D is possibly TRBD2 (5 bases). This CDR3 has 15 amino acids. Trimming removed 1 base from V and 4 bases from J, with 14 bases in between. Germline values: CDR1 MGHRA, CDR2 YSYEKL.

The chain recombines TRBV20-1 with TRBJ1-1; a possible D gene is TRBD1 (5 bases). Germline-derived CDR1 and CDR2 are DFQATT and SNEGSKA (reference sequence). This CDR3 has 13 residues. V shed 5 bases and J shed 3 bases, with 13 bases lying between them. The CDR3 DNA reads TGCAGTGCTTCCAGGGTCCCTGACACTGAAGCTTTCTTT. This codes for CSASRVPDTEAFF.

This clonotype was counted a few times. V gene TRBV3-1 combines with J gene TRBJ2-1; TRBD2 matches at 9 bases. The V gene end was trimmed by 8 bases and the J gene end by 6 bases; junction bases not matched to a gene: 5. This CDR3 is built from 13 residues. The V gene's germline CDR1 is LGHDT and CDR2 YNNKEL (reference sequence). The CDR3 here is CASGTSYTNEQFF. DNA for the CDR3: TGTGCCAGCGGGACTAGCTATACCAATGAGCAGTTCTTC.